The 27 T cell receptor beta chains given below trace back to one sample, sequenced in a study of blood T cell repertoires in COVID-19. TCRdb keeps only in-frame clones here, not all; method: immunoSEQ multiplex PCR. Of roughly 340,000 clones listed, 80% to 90% are singletons. Sequencing used PBMCs or T cells enriched from blood (not recorded which). The receptors derive from a man between 18 and 29 years old who had recovered from COVID-19.

In this sample, this clone turned up a few times. The V gene is TRBV28, the J gene TRBJ1-2; TRBD1 might be the D (5 bases). CDR1 MDHEN and CDR2 SYDVKM come from the germline V gene. The CDR3 contains 13 residues. The ends were cut back, 7 bases at V and 5 bases at J, with 14 bases in the middle. The CDR3 DNA reads as TGTGCCAGCACAGGGAACGGGCGGTATGGCTACACCTTC. It is translated as CASTGNGRYGYTF.

V and J are TRBV5-1 and TRBJ1-1; D perhaps matches TRBD1 (6 bases). This CDR3 has 14 amino acids. The ends were cut back, 1 base at V and 1 base at J, with 8 bases in the middle. Germline CDR1 reads SGHRS; CDR2 reads YFSETQ. CDR3 nucleotide sequence: TGCGCCAGCAGCTTGATACAGGGGAACACTGAAGCTTTCTTT. Its translation: CASSLIQGNTEAFF. Supplemented by reference TRBV5-1 and TRBJ1-1, the full variable domain reads KAGVTQTPRYLIKTRGQQVTLSCSPISGHRSVSWYQQTPGQGLQFLFEYFSETQRNKGNFPGRFSGRQFSNSRSEMNVSTLELGDSALYLCASSLIQGNTEAFFGQGTRLTVV.

V and J are TRBV13 and TRBJ1-6; 7 bases agree with TRBD1. Germline CDR1 and CDR2: PRHDT and FYEKMQ (reference sequence). The CDR3 has 17 residues. Trimming at V came to 1 base and at J to 4 bases, leaving 7 bases not matched to a gene. CDR3 bases: TGTGCCAGCAGCTTAGTCGAGGGGGCGCGTTATAATTCACCCCTCCACTTT. Its protein is CASSLVEGARYNSPLHF.

The chain joins TRBV2 to TRBJ2-1; 11 nucleotides line up with TRBD2. The V gene end was trimmed by 9 bases and the J gene end by 2 bases; junction bases not matched to a gene: 6. The CDR3 is made up of 15 amino acids. From germline, CDR1 is SNHLY and CDR2 FYNNEI. CDR3 residues: CARKVLAGAYNEQFF. DNA of the CDR3: TGTGCCAGGAAAGTACTAGCGGGGGCCTACAATGAGCAGTTCTTC. Filled out from reference TRBV2 and TRBJ2-1, the complete variable domain reads EPEVTQTPSHQVTQMGQEVILRCVPISNHLYFYWYRQILGQKVEFLVSFYNNEISEKSEIFDDQFSVERPDGSNFTLKIRSTKLEDSAMYFCARKVLAGAYNEQFFGPGTRLTVL.

This sequence joins TRBV12-3 or TRBV12-4 and TRBJ2-5; no definite D call. The CDR3 has 12 residues. With 5 bases removed from V and 3 bases from J, the gap between germline ends came to 7 bases. As DNA, the CDR3 is TGTGCCAGCAGTCCCGTAGAAGAGACCCAGTACTTC. Translated: CASSPVEETQYF.

The chain links TRBV9 to TRBJ2-2; no reliable D call. Germline lookup yields CDR1 SGDLS and CDR2 YYNGEE. The V end was cut by 1 base, the J end by 5 bases, with 15 bases between. This CDR3 contains 16 residues. CDR3 protein: CASSVLSAPGTGELFF. The CDR3 nucleotides are TGTGCCAGCAGCGTACTCTCGGCACCCGGGACCGGGGAGCTGTTTTTT.

This clone was detected a few times. J is TRBJ1-2 and V is TRBV9; D remains ambiguous. Germline loops: CDR1 SGDLS, CDR2 YYNGEE. This CDR3 comprises 19 residues. V was cut by 0 bases and J by 2 bases, with 23 bases left in between. The CDR3 DNA sequence: TGTGCCAGCAGCGTAGAGCGGGTGACTGCTAGCCCAAACAACTATGGCTACACCTTC. As protein: CASSVERVTASPNNYGYTF. The variable domain in full, with the rest retrieved from reference TRBV9 and TRBJ1-2, is DSGVTQTPKHLITATGQRVTLRCSPRSGDLSVYWYQQSLDQGLQFLIQYYNGEERAKGNILERFSAQQFPDLHSELNLSSLELGDSALYFCASSVERVTASPNNYGYTFGSGTRLTVV.

V is TRBV14 and J is TRBJ1-5; D not certain. This CDR3 comprises 12 residues. Trimming left V 0 bases short and J 10 bases short, with 7 bases between. CDR1 is SGHDN and CDR2 is FVKESK in the germline V gene. Written as DNA, the CDR3 is TGTGCCAGCAGCCAAGACGGGTTACCCCAGCATTTT. This encodes CASSQDGLPQHF.

This chain links TRBV29-1 with TRBJ2-7; a possible D gene is TRBD2 (6 bases). Germline CDR1 SQVTM, CDR2 ANQGSEA. Trimming stripped 6 bases from V and 3 bases from J, with 15 bases between. The CDR3 length is 13 residues. The chain's CDR3 is CSVSGGRRYEQYF. In nucleotides, the CDR3 is TGCAGCGTCTCCGGGGGACGGCGCTACGAGCAGTACTTC.

The rearrangement joins TRBV19 to TRBJ1-1; D may be TRBD1 (6 bases). Germline CDR1 LNHDA, CDR2 SQIVND (reference sequence). The CDR3 consists of 16 residues. Between the trimmed V and J ends, which lost 6 bases and 5 bases, there was a span of 22 bases. Here the CDR3 reads CASRQGHHLSTTEAFF. CDR3 bases: TGTGCCAGTAGGCAGGGACACCACCTCTCGACGACTGAAGCTTTCTTT. The full variable domain, its missing parts supplied by reference TRBV19 and TRBJ1-1, is DGGITQSPKYLFRKEGQNVTLSCEQNLNHDAMYWYRQDPGQGLRLIYYSQIVNDFQKGDIAEGYSVSREKKESFPLTVTSAQKNPTAFYLCASRQGHHLSTTEAFFGQGTRLTVV.

The V call is TRBV3-1 (or the pseudogene TRBV3-2), the J call TRBJ1-2; D is unclear. The germline V gene encodes CDR1 LGHDT and CDR2 YNNKEL (reference sequence). The V gene lost 4 bases and the J gene lost 1 base, with 13 bases spanning the gap. The CDR3 contains 15 residues. The CDR3 spells CASSLLGRGNYGYTF. The CDR3 DNA follows: TGTGCCAGCAGCCTCCTTGGGCGGGGTAACTATGGCTACACCTTC.

This chain connects TRBV10-3 to TRBJ2-1; possibly TRBD1 for D (6 bases). CDR1 and CDR2 from the germline V gene are ENHRY and SYGVKD. The CDR3 runs 12 residues. Deletions cut 5 bases from V and 7 bases from J, with 9 bases between. CDR3: CAISPDRNEQFF. The CDR3 DNA is TGTGCCATCAGTCCCGACAGGAATGAGCAGTTCTTC.

The V gene is TRBV7-2, the J gene TRBJ2-1; 8 nucleotides agree with TRBD1. Germline V lookup: CDR1 SGHTA, CDR2 FQGNSA. The V and J ends lost 5 bases and 4 bases, in that order; junction bases with no gene match: 7. The CDR3 runs 15 residues. The CDR3 region has the DNA TGTGCCAGCAGCGTGGGACAGGTTAGTTACAATGAGCAGTTCTTC. Encoded protein: CASSVGQVSYNEQFF.

The chain combines TRBV6-4 with TRBJ1-1; D not resolved. Germline V gives CDR1 MRHNA, CDR2 SNTAGT. Trimming removed 3 bases from V and 1 base from J, with 6 bases in between. The CDR3 totals 13 residues. The CDR3 DNA sequence: TGTGCCAGCAGTGAGGTAGAGAACACTGAAGCTTTCTTT. Its protein is CASSEVENTEAFF.

The V gene is TRBV12-3 or TRBV12-4, the J gene TRBJ2-1; tentative D call: TRBD2 (5 bases). This CDR3 comprises 12 residues. With 6 bases removed from V and 6 bases from J, the gap between germline ends came to 9 bases. CDR3 sequence (DNA): TGTGCCAGCAGAAGTACTAGCAATGAGCAGTTCTTC. Translating gives CASRSTSNEQFF.

The V gene is TRBV28, the J gene TRBJ1-2; 9 positions agree with TRBD1. V gave up 4 bases and J gave up 1 base; unmatched junction bases: 7. This CDR3 is built from 16 residues. Germline-derived CDR1 and CDR2 are MDHEN and SYDVKM. For the CDR3, the DNA is TGTGCCAGCAGTTCCCCCTGGACAGGGGATAACTATGGCTACACCTTC. It codes for CASSSPWTGDNYGYTF.

This sequence joins TRBV4-2 and TRBJ2-4; no definite D call. This CDR3 is built from 16 residues. Between the trimmed V and J ends, which lost 0 bases and 6 bases, there was a span of 15 bases. From germline, CDR1 is LGHNA and CDR2 YNFKEQ. CDR3 nucleotide sequence: TGTGCCAGCAGCCAAGATGAAGCTAGAACCATAAACATTCAGTACTTC. Its translation is CASSQDEARTINIQYF.

The chain recombines TRBV29-1 with TRBJ2-1, with 7 nucleotides matching TRBD1. CDR1 is SQVTM, CDR2 ANQGSEA, per germline. This CDR3 is 11 amino acids long. J lost 5 bases, V lost 7 bases, and 2 bases had no gene match. This chain's CDR3 is CSGDRNNEQFF. CDR3 DNA: TGCAGCGGGGACAGAAACAATGAGCAGTTCTTC.

The count of this clone is one. The gene calls are TRBV30 and TRBJ1-4; 11 nucleotides line up with TRBD1. The CDR3 runs to 18 residues. Losses at the gene ends were 5 bases for V and 0 bases for J; bases not matched to a gene: 11. Per the germline V gene, CDR1 is GTSNPN and CDR2 is SVGIG (reference sequence). The CDR3 DNA reads as TGTGCCTGGGTTAGGACAGGGGGCTCGGGATCAACTAATGAAAAACTGTTTTTT. Translating it yields CAWVRTGGSGSTNEKLFF.

The chain carries TRBV5-1 and TRBJ2-1; D is ambiguous. V lost 4 bases to trimming and J lost 4 bases, with 12 bases between them. Germline assignment: CDR1 SGHRS and CDR2 YFSETQ. The CDR3 covers 14 residues. CDR3 sequence: CASSIDSTYNEQFF. The CDR3 DNA is TGCGCCAGCAGCATAGACTCAACTTACAATGAGCAGTTCTTC.

This clone came up once. This chain connects TRBV5-5 to TRBJ2-5, with 7 bases identical to TRBD2. This CDR3 comprises 16 residues. V was pared by 1 base and J by 5 bases, with 11 bases of the junction left unmatched. Germline V CDR1 and CDR2: SGHKS, YYEKEE (reference sequence). DNA for the CDR3: TGTGCCAGCAGCTTGATCGGGGAAGCGGGGAAGGAGACCCAGTACTTC. Encoded protein: CASSLIGEAGKETQYF.

The chain has TRBV28 and TRBJ1-1, with no clear D. V was trimmed by 3 bases and J by 3 bases, leaving 5 bases between them. The CDR3 length is 12 residues. Germline CDR1 and CDR2: MDHEN and SYDVKM. Here the CDR3 DNA reads TGTGCCAGCAGTTTCACTGACACTGAAGCTTTCTTT. This encodes CASSFTDTEAFF.

This chain joins TRBV7-2 and TRBJ2-7; tentative D call: TRBD1 (6 bases). Germline lookup yields CDR1 SGHTA and CDR2 FQGNSA. The CDR3 spans 14 residues. V dropped 5 bases and J dropped 2 bases, with 13 bases sitting between them. For the CDR3, the DNA is TGTGCCAGCAGCACAAACGGACAGACCTACGAGCAGTACTTC. This encodes CASSTNGQTYEQYF.

This chain connects TRBV10-3 to TRBJ2-5; D uncertain. CDR1 and CDR2 from the germline V gene are ENHRY and SYGVKD. V was clipped by 6 bases and J by 1 base, with 18 bases between them. The CDR3 totals 16 residues. The chain's CDR3 is CAISALPNPGQETQYF. The CDR3 DNA reads TGTGCCATCAGCGCCCTTCCTAATCCGGGCCAAGAGACCCAGTACTTC.

Regarding this clone: Other DNA sequences within the sample encode an identical CDR3. This chain uses TRBV19 with TRBJ1-1; weak D call: TRBD1 (5 bases). There are 14 residues in the CDR3. V lost 2 bases to trimming and J lost 1 base, with 8 bases between them. Germline lookup yields CDR1 LNHDA and CDR2 SQIVND (reference sequence). The CDR3 DNA follows: TGTGCCAGTAGTATATCGGACACGAACACTGAAGCTTTCTTT. Its translation: CASSISDTNTEAFF.

The CDR3 DNA reads TGTGCCAGCAGTCTCGGGACAGGGGGAAGGTTTGGCTACACCTTC. Its protein product is CASSLGTGGRFGYTF. The chain is built from TRBV28 and TRBJ1-2; 11 nucleotides align to TRBD1. The CDR3 has 15 amino acids. Germline CDR1 MDHEN, CDR2 SYDVKM. V dropped 5 bases and J dropped 7; count of bases not matched to a gene: 9.

The sample holds one count of this clone. The V and J genes are TRBV3-1 (or the pseudogene TRBV3-2) and TRBJ1-3; D might be TRBD1 (6 bases). The germline V gene has CDR1 LGHDT and CDR2 YNNKEL (reference sequence). The CDR3 is made up of 15 amino acids. Trimming removed 1 base at V and 4 bases at J, with 11 bases between. The CDR3 DNA follows: TGTGCCAGCAGCCAAGCGGGGGGGCAGGGAAACACCATATATTTT. Translation gives CASSQAGGQGNTIYF.